These 20 T cell receptor beta chains were all obtained from the same sample, sequenced in a study of T cell responses to AZD1222 COVID-19 vaccine (dated by TCRdb to the early 2020s). The sample's time point label is to be understood as: baseline before first vaccination. Receptor libraries were prepared by the immunoSEQ multiplex PCR assay. Drawn from immuneACCESS, this table holds only the in-frame rearrangements with V and J called that TCRdb kept. Clones are partly lost; checked studies trace under half to an unresolved V gene and leave the rest unexplained. The sample table holds some 110,000 clones, of which roughly 88% were seen once. The ten largest clonotypes hold about 8.8% of the sample. Sequenced here: peripheral blood, sampled on day 0 of AZD1222 vaccination. Receptor source: an adult in good health.

This clone has only one observation. The chain is built from TRBV28 and TRBJ1-4; 8 nucleotides align to TRBD1. Germline CDR1 reads MDHEN; CDR2 reads SYDVKM. Trimming cost V 5 bases and J 9 bases; bases outside gene matches: 11. The CDR3 contains 15 residues. The CDR3 DNA reads TGTGCCAGCAGTCTGCCGACAGGGGCCGGGAAAAAACTGTTTTTT. Protein: CASSLPTGAGKKLFF.

The rearrangement uses TRBV7-3 and TRBJ2-5; 10 bases agree with TRBD2. Germline trimming cut 1 base from V and 5 bases from J; bases unmatched to any gene: 7. Germline V gene lookup returns CDR1 SGHTA and CDR2 FQGTGA. CDR3 size: 16 residues. CDR3 coding DNA: TGTGCCAGCAGCTTAAATCCTAGCGGGAGTGGGGAGACCCAGTACTTC. Translating gives CASSLNPSGSGETQYF.

The chain carries TRBV7-9 and TRBJ2-7; TRBD2 might be the D (5 bases). This CDR3 is built from 18 residues. The germline gives CDR1 SEHNR, CDR2 FQNEAQ (reference sequence). With 4 bases removed from V and 7 bases from J, the gap between germline ends came to 29 bases. CDR3 protein: CASSSRGHGSSSVVEQYF. The CDR3, as DNA: TGTGCCAGCAGCTCCCGTGGGCATGGGAGCAGCTCGGTGGTTGAGCAGTACTTC.

The rearrangement joins TRBV9 to TRBJ1-4; D ambiguous. Trimming stripped 3 bases from V and 8 bases from J, with 17 bases between. In germline, CDR1 is SGDLS, CDR2 YYNGEE. This CDR3 is built from 15 residues. In DNA, the CDR3 is TGTGCCAGCAGCGGGGGAATTGCGGATCGCGAAAAACTGTTTTTT. As protein: CASSGGIADREKLFF. The full variable domain, its missing parts supplied by reference TRBV9 and TRBJ1-4, is DSGVTQTPKHLITATGQRVTLRCSPRSGDLSVYWYQQSLDQGLQFLIQYYNGEERAKGNILERFSAQQFPDLHSELNLSSLELGDSALYFCASSGGIADREKLFFGSGTQLSVL.

V is TRBV7-2 and J is TRBJ1-4; no firm D call. Trimming pared 3 bases from V and 4 bases from J, leaving 9 bases between. In germline, CDR1 is SGHTA, CDR2 FQGNSA. The CDR3 is made up of 14 amino acids. Written as DNA, the CDR3 is TGTGCCAGCAGCTTCAACCCCCTTAATGAAAAACTGTTTTTT. Translating it yields CASSFNPLNEKLFF.

The gene calls are TRBV27 and TRBJ1-2, with 7 bases matching TRBD1. The germline V gene has CDR1 MNHEY and CDR2 SMNVEV (reference sequence). The CDR3 spans 15 residues. The V and J ends lost 3 bases and 2 bases, in that order; junction bases with no gene match: 6. The CDR3 here is CASSFAGTANYGYTF. The CDR3 nucleotides read TGTGCCAGCAGTTTCGCGGGGACAGCAAACTATGGCTACACCTTC.

In this sample, this clone turned up once. The chain links TRBV6-4 to TRBJ2-3; D may be TRBD1 or TRBD2 (5 bases each). CDR1 is MRHNA, CDR2 SNTAGT, per germline. Trimming pared 5 bases from V and 0 bases from J, leaving 12 bases between. The CDR3 has 15 residues. CDR3 loop: CASSQAGSSTDTQYF. The DNA of the CDR3 is TGTGCCAGCAGTCAGGCAGGGAGTAGCACAGATACGCAGTATTTT.

The chain has TRBV6-2 or TRBV6-3 and TRBJ1-5; TRBD1 might be the D (5 bases). The germline CDR1 and CDR2 sequences are MNHEY and SVGEGT. The CDR3 covers 13 residues. Trimming cost V 1 base and J 5 bases, with 6 bases left between them. This CDR3 is CASSYLGDQPQHF. The CDR3 coding sequence is TGTGCCAGCAGTTACTTAGGGGATCAGCCCCAGCATTTT.

The chain recombines TRBV9 with TRBJ2-1, with 14 bases matching TRBD2. The CDR3 sequence is 16 residues long. Trimming cost V 3 bases and J 7 bases; bases outside gene matches: 6. The germline CDR1 and CDR2 sequences are SGDLS and YYNGEE. Here the CDR3 DNA reads TGTGCCAGCAGCGCCCCCGGGACTAGCGGGAGTAATGAGCAGTTCTTC. Protein: CASSAPGTSGSNEQFF. Drawing the rest from reference TRBV9 and TRBJ2-1, the complete variable domain is DSGVTQTPKHLITATGQRVTLRCSPRSGDLSVYWYQQSLDQGLQFLIQYYNGEERAKGNILERFSAQQFPDLHSELNLSSLELGDSALYFCASSAPGTSGSNEQFFGPGTRLTVL.

The J gene is TRBJ2-1, the V gene TRBV5-1; 8 nucleotides agree with TRBD1. Germline values: CDR1 SGHRS, CDR2 YFSETQ. The CDR3 contains 16 residues. V dropped 0 bases and J dropped 2; count of bases not matched to a gene: 4. The CDR3 DNA reads TGCGCCAGCAGCTTGGAACCGACAGGGGCCTACAATGAGCAGTTCTTC. Amino acids: CASSLEPTGAYNEQFF.

This clone has a single count. The gene calls are TRBV7-8 and TRBJ2-6, with D maybe TRBD1 (5 bases). Per germline, CDR1 SGHVS and CDR2 FQNEAQ. Trimming pared 5 bases from V and 3 bases from J, leaving 17 bases between. The CDR3 length is 17 residues. As DNA, the CDR3 is TGTGCCAGCAGCACAAGGACAAGAACTCTTGGGGCCAACGTCCTGACTTTC. Protein product: CASSTRTRTLGANVLTF.

This chain uses TRBV27 with TRBJ2-2, with D tentatively TRBD2 (5 bases). This CDR3 is 15 amino acids long. With 9 bases removed from V and 1 base from J, the gap between germline ends came to 15 bases. From germline, CDR1 is MNHEY and CDR2 SMNVEV (reference sequence). DNA of the CDR3: TGTGCCAGTAAAACCGGACTTCTGAACACCGGGGAGCTGTTTTTT. Residues: CASKTGLLNTGELFF.

The V call is TRBV5-4, the J call TRBJ2-1; D uncertain. V lost 0 bases to trimming and J lost 0 bases, with 7 bases between them. There are 15 residues in the CDR3. CDR1 is SGHNT and CDR2 is YYREEE in the germline V gene (reference sequence). CDR3 nucleotides: TGTGCCAGCAGCTTGGACCCAATCTCCTACAATGAGCAGTTCTTC. Residues: CASSLDPISYNEQFF.

V gene TRBV13 combines with J gene TRBJ2-7; D remains ambiguous. This CDR3 contains 15 residues. Trimming removed 1 base from V and 0 bases from J, with 10 bases in between. Germline CDR1 reads PRHDT; CDR2 reads FYEKMQ (reference sequence). CDR3 DNA sequence: TGTGCCAGCAGCTTAGACGGGCCCCTCTCCTACGAGCAGTACTTC. Translating it yields CASSLDGPLSYEQYF.

The chain links TRBV7-3 to TRBJ2-7; possibly TRBD2 for D (5 bases). The CDR3 has 13 residues. Germline values: CDR1 SGHTA, CDR2 FQGTGA. V was pared by 6 bases and J by 9 bases, with 18 bases between. CDR3 sequence: CASSLLPEDAQYF. For the CDR3, the DNA is TGTGCCAGCAGTCTTTTGCCGGAGGACGCGCAGTACTTC.

The rearrangement joins TRBV6-5 to TRBJ1-2; a possible D gene is TRBD1 (5 bases). Germline CDR1 is MNHEY and CDR2 is SVGAGI. CDR3 length: 12 amino acids. V gave up 9 bases and J gave up 8 bases, with 16 bases separating them. This CDR3 is CASSGGTSGYTF. CDR3 in DNA: TGTGCCAGTTCGGGGGGGACGTCGGGCTACACCTTC.

The V call is TRBV19, the J call TRBJ2-3, with D perhaps matching TRBD1 or TRBD2 (5 bases each). Between the trimmed V and J ends, which lost 2 bases and 2 bases, there was a span of 11 bases. The CDR3 runs 15 residues. Germline V gene lookup returns CDR1 LNHDA and CDR2 SQIVND (reference sequence). This CDR3 reads CASSIRGRATDTQYF. The CDR3 DNA reads TGTGCCAGTAGTATACGGGGCAGGGCCACAGATACGCAGTATTTT.

The gene calls are TRBV5-8 and TRBJ2-1; 8 bases line up with TRBD2. Trimming cost V 4 bases and J 5 bases; bases outside gene matches: 8. The germline V gene encodes CDR1 SGHTS and CDR2 YDEGEE. The CDR3 loop spans 15 amino acids. As DNA, the CDR3 is TGTGCCAGCAGCCCTGGGGGAGCGGGAGACAATGAGCAGTTCTTC. It translates to CASSPGGAGDNEQFF.

This chain joins TRBV19 and TRBJ1-2, with TRBD1 matching over 10 bases. The ends lost 5 bases at V and 3 bases at J; junction bases unmatched: 3. The CDR3 runs to 14 residues. Germline assignment: CDR1 LNHDA and CDR2 SQIVND (reference sequence). CDR3 region: CASSPDRGHYGYTF. The DNA of the CDR3 is TGTGCCAGTAGTCCCGACAGGGGGCACTATGGCTACACCTTC.

The CDR3 nucleotides read TGTGCCAGCAGCTTAGGTAGTATTGGGTACGAGCAGTACTTC. It yields the protein CASSLGSIGYEQYF. The chain is built from TRBV7-3 and TRBJ2-7; D not resolved. The CDR3 is 14 residues long. Looked up from germline, CDR1 is SGHTA and CDR2 is FQGTGA. V dropped 2 bases and J dropped 4 bases, with 12 bases sitting between them.